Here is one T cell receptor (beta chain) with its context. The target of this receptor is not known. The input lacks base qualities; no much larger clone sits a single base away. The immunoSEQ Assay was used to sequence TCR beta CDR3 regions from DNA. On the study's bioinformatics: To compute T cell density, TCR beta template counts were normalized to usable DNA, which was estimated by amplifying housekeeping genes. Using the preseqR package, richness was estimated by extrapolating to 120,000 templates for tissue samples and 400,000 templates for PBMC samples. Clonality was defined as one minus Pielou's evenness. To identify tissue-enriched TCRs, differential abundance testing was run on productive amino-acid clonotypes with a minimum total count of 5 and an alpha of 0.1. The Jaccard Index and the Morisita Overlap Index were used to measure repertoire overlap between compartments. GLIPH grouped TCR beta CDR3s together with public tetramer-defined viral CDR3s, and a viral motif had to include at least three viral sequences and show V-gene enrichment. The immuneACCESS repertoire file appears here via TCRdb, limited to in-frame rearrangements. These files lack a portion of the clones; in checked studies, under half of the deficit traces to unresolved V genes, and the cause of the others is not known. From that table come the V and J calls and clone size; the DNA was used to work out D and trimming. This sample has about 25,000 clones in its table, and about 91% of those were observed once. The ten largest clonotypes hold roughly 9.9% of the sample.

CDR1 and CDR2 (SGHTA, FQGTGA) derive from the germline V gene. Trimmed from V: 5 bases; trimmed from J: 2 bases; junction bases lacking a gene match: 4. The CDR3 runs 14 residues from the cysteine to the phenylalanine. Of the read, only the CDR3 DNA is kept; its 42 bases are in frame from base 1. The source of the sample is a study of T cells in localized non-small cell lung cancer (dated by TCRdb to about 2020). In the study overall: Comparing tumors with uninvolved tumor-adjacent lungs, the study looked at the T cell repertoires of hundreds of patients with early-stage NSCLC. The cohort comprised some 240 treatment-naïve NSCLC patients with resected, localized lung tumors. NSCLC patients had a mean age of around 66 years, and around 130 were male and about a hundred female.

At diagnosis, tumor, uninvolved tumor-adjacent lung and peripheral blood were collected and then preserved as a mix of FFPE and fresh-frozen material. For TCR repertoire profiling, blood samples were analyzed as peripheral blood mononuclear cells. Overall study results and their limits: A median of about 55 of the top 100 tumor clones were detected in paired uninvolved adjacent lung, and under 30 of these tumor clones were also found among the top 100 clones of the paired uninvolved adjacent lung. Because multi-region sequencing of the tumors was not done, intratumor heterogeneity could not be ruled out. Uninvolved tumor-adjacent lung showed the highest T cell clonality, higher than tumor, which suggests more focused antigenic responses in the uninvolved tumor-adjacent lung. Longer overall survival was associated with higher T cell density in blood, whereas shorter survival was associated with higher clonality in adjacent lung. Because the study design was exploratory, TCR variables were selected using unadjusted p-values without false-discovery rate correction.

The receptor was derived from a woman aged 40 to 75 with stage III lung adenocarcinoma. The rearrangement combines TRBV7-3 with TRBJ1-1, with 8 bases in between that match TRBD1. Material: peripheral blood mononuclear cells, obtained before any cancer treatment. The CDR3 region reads CASSPGGYNTEAFF. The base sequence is TGTGCCAGCAGCCCAGGGGGCTATAACACTGAAGCTTTCTTT. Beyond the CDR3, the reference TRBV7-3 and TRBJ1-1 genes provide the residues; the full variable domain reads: GAGVSQTPSNKVTEKGKYVELRCDPISGHTALYWYRQSLGQGPEFLIYFQGTGAADDSGLPNDRFFAVRPEGSVSTLKIQRTERGDSAVYLCASSPGGYNTEAFFGQGTRLTVV.